This T cell receptor beta chain was found in a study of OX40 agonist ivuxolimab in advanced cancers. The overall study: The treatment was a fully human IgG2 OX40 agonist, ivuxolimab.

The data were produced by immunoSEQ multiplex PCR, yet TCRdb's version contains in-frame clones alone and is incomplete. The data hold approximately 59,000 clones, with about nine tenths observed a single time. The study sampled blood at baseline, cycle 4 day 1, and cycle 7 day 1. Study conclusions and caveats: Within 6 weeks, CD4+ and CD8+ blood T cells expanded clonally at 0.1 to 3.0 mg/kg.

Trimming stripped 5 bases from V and 4 bases from J, with 9 bases between. This CDR3 contains 13 residues. CDR1 SNHLY and CDR2 FYNNEI come from the germline V gene. Concerning this clone: Its antigen is not known.

The sequence came from an adult with an advanced solid tumor such as melanoma, head and neck, liver or kidney cancer. This specimen was CD4+ or CD8+ T cells sorted from blood, taken in a trial of the OX40 agonist ivuxolimab. The chain uses TRBV2 and TRBJ1-5; no definite D call. This CDR3 is CASSTGFNQPQHF. The CDR3 DNA follows: TGTGCCAGCAGTACCGGCTTTAATCAGCCCCAGCATTTT.